These 13 T cell receptor beta chains were all obtained from the same sample, sequenced in a study of blood T cells in healthy people across ages. A second PCR of 7 to 11 cycles used a sample-barcoded 5' primer and a J-beta primer mix. TCRdb fed the 5' RACE reads into MiXCR, producing one record per CDR3 protein. Of 1.2 million to 1.5 million distinct CDR3 sequences in the sample, 45% to 70% were seen once. Sequenced material: blood. The receptors shown here come from a young man in good health.

CDR3 region: CSTPGITGELFF. CDR3 coding DNA: TGCAGTACCCCAGGGATTACCGGGGAGCTGTTTTTT. The chain uses TRBV20-1 and TRBJ2-2; D may be TRBD1 (5 bases). CDR1 and CDR2 (germline): DFQATT, SNEGSKA (reference sequence). The ends were cut back, 8 bases at V and 5 bases at J, with 12 bases in the middle. CDR3 size: 12 residues.

This clonotype has only a few counts. This rearrangement joins TRBV4-1 to TRBJ2-3, with TRBD2 matching over 14 bases. Germline V gene lookup returns CDR1 MGHRA and CDR2 YSYEKL. CDR3 size: 18 residues. The ends lost 0 bases at V and 2 bases at J; junction bases unmatched: 4. The CDR3 region is CASSQDRGLAGVTDTQYF. CDR3 DNA sequence: TGCGCCAGCAGCCAAGATCGGGGACTAGCGGGGGTCACAGATACGCAGTATTTT.

This clonotype was seen at least ten times. One junction end does not reproduce the germline sequence, and a read error may be involved. This chain uses TRBV7-9 with TRBJ1-1; D remains ambiguous. Germline V gene lookup returns CDR1 SEHNR and CDR2 FQNEAQ (reference sequence). The CDR3 runs to 16 residues. CDR3 protein: CASSIANLISNTEAFF. The DNA of the CDR3 is TGTGCCAGCAGCATAGCTAACCTGATATCGAACACTGAAGCTTTCTTT.

This rearrangement joins TRBV5-6 to TRBJ2-7; TRBD1 aligns across 9 bases. The end of the DNA aligns better with TRBJ2-5, so the J call may be wrong. The CDR3 totals 16 residues. Looked up from germline, CDR1 is SGHDT and CDR2 is YYEEEE. CDR3 nucleotides: TGTGCCAGCAGTTCCCTACCGGGACAGGGCGGAGAGACCCAGTACTTC. Amino acids: CASSSLPGQGGETQYF.

This rearrangement joins TRBV7-8 to TRBJ2-1, with D perhaps TRBD1 (6 bases). The V gene lost 3 bases and the J gene lost 12 bases, with 18 bases spanning the gap. The CDR3 has 14 residues. The germline V gene has CDR1 SGHVS and CDR2 FQNEAQ. The CDR3 spells CASSLAGDLEMQFF. CDR3 coding DNA: TGTGCCAGCAGCTTGGCAGGGGATTTAGAGATGCAGTTCTTC.

This clonotype was counted between two and nine times. V gene TRBV20-1 combines with J gene TRBJ2-5; 9 bases fit TRBD1. After removal of 5 bases from V and 5 bases from J, the junction contained 12 bases not matched to a gene. The CDR3 loop spans 15 amino acids. Germline lookup yields CDR1 DFQATT and CDR2 SNEGSKA (reference sequence). As DNA, the CDR3 is TGCAGTGCTCCACCTGCACAGGGGGCACGGGAGACCCAGTACTTC. Translation: CSAPPAQGARETQYF.

The chain's CDR3 is CASSLVGRGAVDTQYF. As DNA, the CDR3 is TGTGCCAGCAGTTTAGTGGGCAGGGGGGCCGTAGATACGCAGTATTTT. The chain recombines TRBV12-3 or TRBV12-4 with TRBJ2-3, with D perhaps matching TRBD1 (7 bases). Trimming stripped 1 base from V and 5 bases from J, with 16 bases between. The CDR3 spans 16 residues.

This clonotype was recorded once. The chain's CDR3 is CASSLASSGSSYEQYF. The CDR3 DNA reads TGCGCCAGCAGCTTGGCCTCTAGCGGAAGCTCCTACGAGCAGTACTTC. The chain links TRBV5-1 to TRBJ2-4, with 7 bases lining up with TRBD2. Judging by the DNA end, TRBJ2-7 fits better; the J call may be wrong. The CDR3 has 16 amino acids. The germline gives CDR1 SGHRS, CDR2 YFSETQ.

This clonotype was observed a few times. This rearrangement joins TRBV7-2 to TRBJ2-1; D is unresolved. The CDR3 loop spans 12 amino acids. The V end lost 3 bases, the J end lost 9 bases, and 9 bases lay between the germline ends. Germline V gene sequence: CDR1 SGHTA, CDR2 FQGNSA. Here the CDR3 DNA reads TGTGCCAGCAGCTTTTCTACTGGTGAGCAGTTCTTC. It specifies CASSFSTGEQFF.

This chain links TRBV20-1 with TRBJ2-7, with TRBD1 matching 9 bases. This CDR3 spans 17 amino acids. Germline V gives CDR1 DFQATT, CDR2 SNEGSKA (reference sequence). V was pared by 4 bases and J by 5 bases, with 18 bases of the junction left unmatched. The CDR3 nucleotides are TGCAGTGCTAATTCTAGTCCTTTCCGGGACAGGGTGGACGAGCAGTACTTC. Amino acids: CSANSSPFRDRVDEQYF.

J is TRBJ2-3 and V is TRBV2, with 8 nucleotides matching TRBD1. The CDR3 sequence is 15 residues long. Germline-derived CDR1 and CDR2 are SNHLY and FYNNEI. The V gene end was trimmed by 2 bases and the J gene end by 3 bases; junction bases not matched to a gene: 4. The CDR3 reads CASSELGQATDTQYF. The CDR3 region has the DNA TGTGCCAGCAGTGAATTGGGACAGGCAACAGATACGCAGTATTTT. Combining the CDR3 with reference TRBV2 and TRBJ2-3 gives the whole variable domain EPEVTQTPSHQVTQMGQEVILRCVPISNHLYFYWYRQILGQKVEFLVSFYNNEISEKSEIFDDQFSVERPDGSNFTLKIRSTKLEDSAMYFCASSELGQATDTQYFGPGTRLTVL.

The chain is built from TRBV3-1 and TRBJ1-2, with 7 bases aligning to TRBD1. The CDR3 loop spans 15 amino acids. V shed 4 bases, J shed 3 bases, and the junction held 8 bases outside the gene matches. Germline loops: CDR1 LGHDT, CDR2 YNNKEL (reference sequence). In DNA form, the CDR3 reads TGTGCCAGCAGCCTGGTAGTCAGGGGGGACTATGGCTACACCTTC. This codes for CASSLVVRGDYGYTF.

This chain joins TRBV7-9 and TRBJ1-1; tentatively, D is TRBD1 (6 bases). From germline, CDR1 is SEHNR and CDR2 FQNEAQ (reference sequence). This CDR3 is built from 14 residues. V shed 3 bases and J shed 5 bases, with 13 bases lying between them. The CDR3 region is CASSLGGLETEAFF. CDR3 in DNA: TGTGCCAGCAGCTTGGGGGGCCTGGAGACTGAAGCTTTCTTT.